These 21 T cell receptor beta chains share one sample of origin, sequenced in a study of CD8 T cells in Susac syndrome. Random hexamers served to reverse transcribe roughly 0.45 to 1 ug RNA. One entry per CDR3 protein results from TCRdb running MiXCR on the immunoSEQ multiplex PCR reads. Of 50,000 to 55,000 distinct CDR3 sequences listed, around 95% were seen once; the top ten hold about 0.75%. Input material: CD8+ T cells from PBMCs. The source of these receptors is a human donor with Susac syndrome.

As DNA, the CDR3 is TGCGCCAGCAGCCATCCGCGCGATACGCAGTATTTT. It codes for CASSHPRDTQYF. The gene calls are TRBV4-1 and TRBJ2-3; D is ambiguous. The CDR3 sequence is 12 residues long. Germline CDR1 and CDR2: MGHRA and YSYEKL. V lost 3 bases, J lost 6 bases, and 7 bases lay in between.

The chain has TRBV2 and TRBJ2-1; 7 positions agree with TRBD1. This CDR3 region has 12 residues. Germline CDR1 SNHLY, CDR2 FYNNEI. The V and J ends lost 10 bases and 7 bases, in that order; junction bases with no gene match: 7. The CDR3 region is CAKTGSGNEQFF. The CDR3 nucleotides read TGTGCCAAGACAGGGTCGGGGAATGAGCAGTTCTTC.

This chain links TRBV12-3 or TRBV12-4 with TRBJ2-1, with 9 bases lining up with TRBD2. CDR3 length equals 17 residues. V shed 10 bases and J 3 bases; nucleotides not matched to a gene: 16. The CDR3 DNA is TGTGCCACCACGTTCGTCGGTAGTAGCGGGGGCTACAATGAGCAGTTCTTC. It is translated as CATTFVGSSGGYNEQFF.

The CDR3 is CSARDSVIGDQYF. DNA of the CDR3: TGCAGTGCTAGAGATTCGGTTATTGGTGACCAGTACTTC. The genes are TRBV20-1 and TRBJ2-5; D is unclear. The germline V gene encodes CDR1 DFQATT and CDR2 SNEGSKA (reference sequence). The length of the CDR3 is 13 residues. Trimming shortened V by 0 bases and J by 10 bases, and 15 bases separated the two germline ends.

The rearrangement joins TRBV5-4 to TRBJ2-5; 7 bases align to TRBD2. Germline CDR1 is SGHNT and CDR2 is YYREEE (reference sequence). J gave up 1 base and V 4 bases, and 4 bases lay outside the gene matches. There are 14 residues in the CDR3. The CDR3 DNA follows: TGTGCCAGCAGCACGCCGGGGGGCCAAGAGACCCAGTACTTC. Protein product: CASSTPGGQETQYF.

This chain connects TRBV10-3 to TRBJ2-7, with D hard to call. This CDR3 has 15 amino acids. Germline V gene sequence: CDR1 ENHRY, CDR2 SYGVKD. V lost 2 bases and J 3 bases, leaving 14 bases between the germline ends. The CDR3 is CAISERADSDYEQYF. For the CDR3, the DNA is TGTGCCATCAGTGAGAGGGCCGATTCGGACTACGAGCAGTACTTC.

The chain is built from TRBV11-2 and TRBJ2-1, with 9 nucleotides matching TRBD1. The CDR3 contains 15 residues. V lost 3 bases, J lost 6 bases, and 6 bases stayed unmatched. The germline V gene encodes CDR1 SGHAT and CDR2 FQNNGV. CDR3 residues: CASSFGTGMGNEQFF. In nucleotides, the CDR3 is TGTGCCAGCAGCTTCGGGACAGGGATGGGCAATGAGCAGTTCTTC. Full variable domain (rest looked up from reference TRBV11-2 and TRBJ2-1): EAGVAQSPRYKIIEKRQSVAFWCNPISGHATLYWYQQILGQGPKLLIQFQNNGVVDDSQLPKDRFSAERLKGVDSTLKIQPAKLEDSAVYLCASSFGTGMGNEQFFGPGTRLTVL.

CDR3 bases: TGTGCCAGCAGCTTGTCGGGGGAAGAGACCCAGTACTTC. Its protein product is CASSLSGEETQYF. The V call is TRBV7-9, the J call TRBJ2-5, with D perhaps matching TRBD2 (6 bases). The germline V and J ends were trimmed by 3 bases and 3 bases, with 8 bases remaining between them. CDR3 length equals 13 residues. Germline loops: CDR1 SEHNR, CDR2 FQNEAQ (reference sequence).

The V and J genes are TRBV7-2 and TRBJ2-1, with 9 positions matching TRBD2. J lost 9 bases, V lost 3 bases, and 12 bases had no gene match. Germline V gene lookup returns CDR1 SGHTA and CDR2 FQGNSA. This CDR3 spans 16 amino acids. Here the CDR3 reads CASSFGVGLAHSEQFF. The CDR3 DNA reads as TGTGCCAGCAGCTTTGGGGTTGGACTAGCGCATAGTGAGCAGTTCTTC. The full variable domain, rest sourced from reference TRBV7-2 and TRBJ2-1, is GAGVSQSPSNKVTEKGKDVELRCDPISGHTALYWYRQSLGQGLEFLIYFQGNSAPDKSGLPSDRFSAERTGGSVSTLTIQRTQQEDSAVYLCASSFGVGLAHSEQFFGPGTRLTVL.

The chain joins TRBV30 to TRBJ2-1; 8 nucleotides agree with TRBD1. This CDR3 has 14 residues. Germline CDR1 is GTSNPN and CDR2 is SVGIG (reference sequence). The trim removed 3 bases at V and 7 bases at J, leaving 8 bases unmatched. The CDR3 loop is CAWRMDRVENEQFF. DNA for the CDR3: TGTGCCTGGAGGATGGACAGGGTGGAAAATGAGCAGTTCTTC.

The V call is TRBV24-1, the J call TRBJ2-1; no definite D call. CDR3 size: 15 residues. Between the trimmed V and J ends, which lost 4 bases and 0 bases, there was a span of 9 bases. CDR1 and CDR2 from the germline V gene are KGHDR and SFDVKD. The CDR3 spells CATSEKSSSYNEQFF. The CDR3, as DNA: TGTGCCACCAGTGAAAAATCGAGCTCCTACAATGAGCAGTTCTTC.

The gene calls are TRBV27 and TRBJ2-7, with TRBD1 as a possible D gene (5 bases). Germline V gene data show CDR1 as MNHEY and CDR2 as SMNVEV (reference sequence). Trimming took off 3 bases at V and 0 bases at J, with 6 bases between the two ends. The CDR3 contains 13 residues. CDR3 sequence: CASSLGLSYEQYF. Written as DNA, the CDR3 is TGTGCCAGCAGTTTGGGGCTCTCCTACGAGCAGTACTTC.

In DNA form, the CDR3 reads TGTGCCAGCAGGGATGAGGATGAGCAGTTCTTC. Its translation is CASRDEDEQFF. This rearrangement joins TRBV7-9 to TRBJ2-1; D not resolved. The CDR3 runs 11 residues. The V end lost 6 bases, the J end lost 8 bases, and 8 bases lay between the germline ends. Germline V gene lookup returns CDR1 SEHNR and CDR2 FQNEAQ (reference sequence). Based on the CDR3 plus reference TRBV7-9 and TRBJ2-1, the full variable domain is DTGVSQNPRHKITKRGQNVTFRCDPISEHNRLYWYRQTLGQGPEFLTYFQNEAQLEKSRLLSDRFSAERPKGSFSTLEIQRTEQGDSAMYLCASRDEDEQFFGPGTRLTVL.

The chain has TRBV27 and TRBJ2-7, with D uncertain. Trimming stripped 5 bases from V and 6 bases from J, with 17 bases between. CDR3 length: 14 amino acids. Germline V CDR1 and CDR2: MNHEY, SMNVEV (reference sequence). The DNA of the CDR3 is TGTGCCAGCAGTCCGCCGACAAGGTACGCCGAGCAGTACTTC. As protein: CASSPPTRYAEQYF.

The J gene is TRBJ1-1, the V gene TRBV6-1, with a weak D call TRBD1 (5 bases). Trimming took off 3 bases at V and 4 bases at J, with 21 bases between the two ends. The CDR3 loop spans 17 amino acids. Looked up from germline, CDR1 is MNHNS and CDR2 is SASEGT. The CDR3 is CASSDPAGNPWFTEAFF. DNA for the CDR3: TGTGCCAGCAGTGATCCTGCAGGGAATCCCTGGTTCACTGAAGCTTTCTTT.

The chain combines TRBV12-3 or TRBV12-4 with TRBJ1-1, with D possibly matching TRBD1 (5 bases). The CDR3 covers 15 residues. V lost 5 bases and J lost 1, with 14 bases in between. CDR3 in DNA: TGTGCCAGCAGTCCACCACAGGACCCGAACACTGAAGCTTTCTTT. Its translation is CASSPPQDPNTEAFF.

This clonotype was found once. The chain employs TRBV28 and TRBJ2-4; 7 positions match TRBD1. The germline V gene has CDR1 MDHEN and CDR2 SYDVKM. The CDR3 is 12 amino acids. Trimming at V came to 2 bases and at J to 10 bases, leaving 2 bases not matched to a gene. The CDR3: CASSLRDRIQYF. The CDR3 DNA is TGTGCCAGCAGTTTACGGGACAGAATTCAGTACTTC. Supplemented by reference TRBV28 and TRBJ2-4, the full variable domain reads DVKVTQSSRYLVKRTGEKVFLECVQDMDHENMFWYRQDPGLGLRLIYFSYDVKMKEKGDIPEGYSVSREKKERFSLILESASTNQTSMYLCASSLRDRIQYFGAGTRLSVL.

V and J are TRBV4-3 and TRBJ2-3; TRBD2 agrees at 10 bases. The CDR3 runs 19 residues. The V gene's germline CDR1 is LGHNA and CDR2 YSLEER. The V and J ends lost 0 bases and 2 bases, in that order; junction bases with no gene match: 11. CDR3: CASSQESSGGAKHTDTQYF. The DNA of the CDR3 is TGCGCCAGCAGCCAAGAATCCAGCGGGGGGGCCAAACACACAGATACGCAGTATTTT.

The V call is TRBV5-1, the J call TRBJ1-2; 7 bases map to TRBD1. This CDR3 has 13 residues. V was clipped by 5 bases and J by 2 bases; unmatched bases: 3. The germline V gene has CDR1 SGHRS and CDR2 YFSETQ. CDR3 sequence (DNA): TGCGCCAGCAGTTCGACAGGGAACTATGGCTACACCTTC. Translated: CASSSTGNYGYTF.

This rearrangement joins TRBV7-3 to TRBJ2-7, with D possibly matching TRBD2 (5 bases). Trimming took off 2 bases at V and 3 bases at J, with 17 bases between the two ends. The germline V gene has CDR1 SGHTA and CDR2 FQGTGA. This CDR3 spans 16 amino acids. The CDR3 nucleotides read TGTGCCAGCAGCTTACATGACGCGGGCCGGGGCTACGAGCAGTACTTC. Translation: CASSLHDAGRGYEQYF.

The CDR3 nucleotides are TGTGCCAGCAGCACCAGACAGGCGAACACTGAAGCTTTCTTT. The encoded protein is CASSTRQANTEAFF. The chain has TRBV13 and TRBJ1-1, with TRBD1 as a possible D gene (6 bases). The germline V gene encodes CDR1 PRHDT and CDR2 FYEKMQ (reference sequence). CDR3 length: 14 residues. V was shortened by 5 bases and J by 1 base, with 11 bases between the two germline ends.